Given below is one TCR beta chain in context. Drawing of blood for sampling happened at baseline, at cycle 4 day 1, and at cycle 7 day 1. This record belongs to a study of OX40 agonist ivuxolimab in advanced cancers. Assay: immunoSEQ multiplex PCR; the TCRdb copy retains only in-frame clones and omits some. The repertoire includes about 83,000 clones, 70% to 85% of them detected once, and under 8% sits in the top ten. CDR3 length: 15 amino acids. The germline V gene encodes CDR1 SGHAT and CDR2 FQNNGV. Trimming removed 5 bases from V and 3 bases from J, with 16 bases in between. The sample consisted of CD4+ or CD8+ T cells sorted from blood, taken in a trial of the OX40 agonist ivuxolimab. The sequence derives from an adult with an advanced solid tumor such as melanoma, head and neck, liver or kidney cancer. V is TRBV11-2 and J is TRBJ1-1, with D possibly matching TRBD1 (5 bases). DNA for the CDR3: TGTGCCAGCAGCCTATCGGGGGATTTGCACACTGAAGCTTTCTTT. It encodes CASSLSGDLHTEAFF.